This TCR beta chain was profiled in a study of control samples from healthy donors and cancer patients. Repertoires were generated with immunoSEQ multiplex PCR, while TCRdb's copy carries only in-frame clones and drops some. Of around 110,000 clones listed, 80% to 90% are singletons. The CDR3 runs 15 residues. Trimming removed 6 bases from V and 3 bases from J, with 15 bases in between. CDR1 and CDR2 (germline): SGHRS, YFSETQ. The clonotype comes from a woman aged 50 to 60 with colorectal cancer. This chain uses TRBV5-1 with TRBJ1-4; D is perhaps TRBD1 (5 bases). The sample consisted of PBMCs. This CDR3 reads CASKFRGNPNEKLFF. In DNA form, the CDR3 reads TGCGCCAGCAAGTTTCGGGGCAACCCTAATGAAAAACTGTTTTTT.